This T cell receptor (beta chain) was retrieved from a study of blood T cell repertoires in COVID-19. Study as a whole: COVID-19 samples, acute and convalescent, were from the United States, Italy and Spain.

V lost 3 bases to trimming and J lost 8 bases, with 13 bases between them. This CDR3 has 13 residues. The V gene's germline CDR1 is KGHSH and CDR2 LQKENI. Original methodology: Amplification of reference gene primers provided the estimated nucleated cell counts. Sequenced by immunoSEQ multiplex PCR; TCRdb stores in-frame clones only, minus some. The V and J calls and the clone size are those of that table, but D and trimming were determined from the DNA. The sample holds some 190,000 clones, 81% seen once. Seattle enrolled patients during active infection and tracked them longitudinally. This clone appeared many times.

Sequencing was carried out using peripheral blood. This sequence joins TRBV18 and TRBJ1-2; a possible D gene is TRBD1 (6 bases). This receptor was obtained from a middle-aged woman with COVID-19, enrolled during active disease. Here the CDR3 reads CASSPGQSKGYTF. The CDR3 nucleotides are TGTGCCAGCTCACCTGGACAGTCAAAGGGCTACACCTTC.